This TCR beta chain is drawn from a study of identical twins. Study-level points and caveats: The abundant beta clonotypes from cord blood had fewer insertions, and memory repertoires had none of this.

Addition of a universal primer site occurred through template switching, and cDNA carried unique molecular identifiers. TCRdb ran MiXCR on the 5' RACE reads and lists one entry per CDR3 protein. The data show 450,000 or so distinct CDR3 sequences, around 20% seen once. Every donor was a healthy Caucasian. Germline CDR1 SGHAT, CDR2 FQNNGV. Germline trimming cut 5 bases from V and 0 bases from J; bases unmatched to any gene: 14. CDR3 length equals 19 residues. Note on this clonotype: Its antigen is not known.

What was sequenced was naive T cells sorted from blood. The gene calls are TRBV11-2 and TRBJ2-2, with 8 bases aligning to TRBD2. This clonotype originated in a man in his forties or fifties in good health. CDR3 in amino acids: CASSPRSTSGYANTGELFF. In nucleotides, the CDR3 is TGTGCCAGCAGCCCGCGATCAACTAGCGGTTACGCGAACACCGGGGAGCTGTTTTTT.